This T cell receptor (beta chain) was identified in a study of identifying expanded T cells in peripheral blood. Produced via immunoSEQ multiplex PCR; TCRdb's table is partial and in-frame only. The data contain tens of thousands of clones, roughly 84% of them singletons. Germline loops: CDR1 SGHKS, CDR2 YYEKEE (reference sequence). This CDR3 is built from 15 residues. V gave up 4 bases and J gave up 2 bases, with 13 bases separating them. This clone is a singleton in its sample. Healthy donors had no documented immune events, such as infections, while sampled. The J gene is TRBJ1-5, the V gene TRBV5-5; D perhaps matches TRBD1 (5 bases). The sample comprised blood. The TCR originated in a person between 18 and 69 years old in good health. The CDR3 loop reads CASSPFGGGNQPQHF. CDR3 nucleotide sequence: TGTGCCAGCAGCCCTTTCGGGGGAGGCAATCAGCCCCAGCATTTT. The entire variable domain, with the rest obtained from reference TRBV5-5 and TRBJ1-5, is as follows: DAGVTQSPTHLIKTRGQQVTLRCSPISGHKSVSWYQQVLGQGPQFIFQYYEKEERGRGNFPDRFSARQFPNYSSELNVNALLLGDSALYLCASSPFGGGNQPQHFGDGTRLSIL.